Listed below are T cell receptor beta chains from one sample, sequenced in a study of T cells in Graves' hyperthyroidism and ophthalmopathy. Using its own MiXCR run on the multiplex PCR reads, TCRdb lists one record per CDR3 protein. Seen here are a few hundred thousand distinct CDR3 sequences, about 15% observed once, and the top ten hold approximately 30%. The material sequenced was blood. The source is a woman aged 25 to 39 with Graves' hyperthyroidism. Both conserved end residues are part of each CDR3. The order of the fields is D gene, clone size, J gene, V gene, CDR3 protein, CDR3 DNA. A D gene is named only where the DNA matches it firmly. Not all rows give a size; the values are once, few, many and, for expanded clones, a class.

D: NA
size: few
J: TRBJ2-7
V: TRBV3-1
CDR3: CASSQDGYSYEQYF
DNA: TGTGCCAGCAGCCAGGACGGATACTCCTACGAGCAGTACTTC

D: NA
size: many
J: TRBJ2-1
V: TRBV6-1
CDR3: CASSYRTDNEQFF
DNA: TGTGCCAGCAGTTATCGCACGGACAATGAGCAGTTCTTC

D: TRBD1
size: many
J: TRBJ2-2
V: TRBV30
CDR3: CAWRAGGTGELFF
DNA: TGTGCCTGGAGGGCAGGGGGAACCGGGGAGCTGTTTTTT

D: TRBD2
size: many
J: TRBJ2-5
V: TRBV6-5
CDR3: CASSYTSGSRGTQYF
DNA: TGTGCCAGCAGTTATACTAGCGGGAGTAGGGGGACCCAGTACTTC

D: NA
size: NA
J: TRBJ2-6
V: TRBV15
CDR3: CATSRDPQGTGANVLTF
DNA: TGTGCCACCAGCAGAGATCCTCAGGGAACCGGGGCCAACGTCCTGACTTTC

D: NA
size: many
J: TRBJ1-1
V: TRBV3-1
CDR3: CASSSLSNTEAFF
DNA: TGTGCCAGCAGCTCCCTGTCGAACACTGAAGCTTTCTTT

D: NA
size: NA
J: TRBJ1-5
V: TRBV6-1
CDR3: CASSENGGNQPQHF
DNA: TGTGCCAGCAGTGAAAATGGGGGCAATCAGCCCCAGCATTTT

D: NA
size: many
J: TRBJ2-5
V: TRBV5-6
CDR3: CASSLPTGRQTQYF
DNA: TGTGCCAGCAGCTTGCCGACAGGGAGGCAGACCCAGTACTTC

D: NA
size: NA
J: TRBJ1-4
V: TRBV9
CDR3: CASSVATSFNEKLFF
DNA: TGTGCCAGCAGCGTAGCTACTAGTTTTAATGAAAAACTGTTTTTT

D: TRBD2
size: many
J: TRBJ2-2
V: TRBV11-2
CDR3: CASGPWTSGSRTGELFF
DNA: TGTGCCAGCGGACCCTGGACTAGCGGGAGTCGTACCGGGGAGCTGTTTTTT

D: NA
size: many
J: TRBJ1-1
V: TRBV11-2
CDR3: CASSLTGVTEAFF
DNA: TGTGCCAGCAGCTTAACGGGGGTGACTGAAGCTTTCTTT

D: NA
size: few
J: TRBJ1-5
V: TRBV27
CDR3: CASRGISNQPQHF
DNA: TGTGCCAGCCGTGGAATCAGCAATCAGCCCCAGCATTTT

D: TRBD1
size: NA
J: TRBJ1-5
V: TRBV27
CDR3: CASSPYRGQGNQPQHF
DNA: TGTGCCAGCAGTCCATACAGGGGACAGGGCAATCAGCCCCAGCATTTT

D: NA
size: few
J: TRBJ1-5
V: TRBV27
CDR3: CASSLSSGARGPQHF
DNA: TGTGCCAGCAGTTTATCCTCCGGGGCCCGGGGGCCCCAGCATTTT

D: TRBD2
size: many
J: TRBJ2-3
V: TRBV6-1
CDR3: CASSEGASGNTDTQYF
DNA: TGTGCCAGCAGTGAAGGGGCTAGCGGAAACACAGATACGCAGTATTTT